This T cell receptor beta chain was obtained from a study of spatial heterogeneity in lung cancer. Study as a whole: Detected beta-chain sequences consistently exceeded alpha-chain sequences. Points from the study as a whole: At resection, ubiquitous expanded tumor TCRs appeared in blood more than at follow-up.

Each TCR cDNA molecule carried a unique molecular identifier. In TCRdb, the 5' RACE reads were re-called with MiXCR into one record per CDR3 protein. The sample contains 40,000 to 45,000 distinct CDR3 sequences, approximately 7% of which appear only once. Time point given: sample taken at primary tumor resection. Whole RNA came from tumor, nontumor lung or frozen PBMC and was sequenced without being sorted. The donors comprised 70 to 85 untreated early-stage non-small cell lung cancer patients. This clonotype was picked up one time. What it recognizes is unknown. The TCR sequence derives from a female donor with early-stage non-small cell lung cancer. Sequencing was performed on PBMCs, taken at surgery.

CDR3 in amino acids: CASARGNSYEQYF. The CDR3 region has the DNA TGTGCTAGTGCCCGGGGCAACTCCTACGAGCAGTACTTC. V and J are TRBV12-5 and TRBJ2-7; D may match TRBD1 or TRBD2 (5 bases each). This CDR3 is built from 13 residues. The V end lost 7 bases, the J end lost 0 bases, and 10 bases lay between the germline ends. Germline V gene lookup returns CDR1 LGHNT and CDR2 FRNRAP.